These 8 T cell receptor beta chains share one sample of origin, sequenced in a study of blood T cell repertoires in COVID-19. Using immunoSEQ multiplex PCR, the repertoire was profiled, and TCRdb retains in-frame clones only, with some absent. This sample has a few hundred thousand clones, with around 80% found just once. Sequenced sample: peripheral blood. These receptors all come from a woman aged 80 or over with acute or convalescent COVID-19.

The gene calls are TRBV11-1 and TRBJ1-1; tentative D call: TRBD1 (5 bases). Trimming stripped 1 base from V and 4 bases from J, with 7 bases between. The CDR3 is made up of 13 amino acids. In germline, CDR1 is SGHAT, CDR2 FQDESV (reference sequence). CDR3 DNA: TGTGCCAGCAGCTTAGAGGACATCACTGAAGCTTTCTTT. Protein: CASSLEDITEAFF.

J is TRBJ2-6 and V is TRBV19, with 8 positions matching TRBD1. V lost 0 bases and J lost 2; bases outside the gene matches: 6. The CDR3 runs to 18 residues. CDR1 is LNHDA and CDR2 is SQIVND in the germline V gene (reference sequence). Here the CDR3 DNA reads TGTGCCAGTAGTATAGACCCACCACAGGGGGCTGGGGCCAACGTCCTGACTTTC. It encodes CASSIDPPQGAGANVLTF.

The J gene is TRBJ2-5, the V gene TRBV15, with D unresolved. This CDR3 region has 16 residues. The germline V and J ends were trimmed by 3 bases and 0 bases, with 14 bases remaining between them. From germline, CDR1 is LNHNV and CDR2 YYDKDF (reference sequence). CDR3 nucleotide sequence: TGTGCCACCAGCAGGCCCGATGGAGCGTACCAAGAGACCCAGTACTTC. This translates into CATSRPDGAYQETQYF.

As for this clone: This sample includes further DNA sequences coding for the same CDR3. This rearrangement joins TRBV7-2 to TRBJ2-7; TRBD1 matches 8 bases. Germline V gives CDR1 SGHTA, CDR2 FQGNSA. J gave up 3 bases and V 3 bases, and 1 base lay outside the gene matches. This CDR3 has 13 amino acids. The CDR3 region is CASSLGQVYEQYF. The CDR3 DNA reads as TGTGCCAGCAGCTTGGGACAGGTCTACGAGCAGTACTTC.

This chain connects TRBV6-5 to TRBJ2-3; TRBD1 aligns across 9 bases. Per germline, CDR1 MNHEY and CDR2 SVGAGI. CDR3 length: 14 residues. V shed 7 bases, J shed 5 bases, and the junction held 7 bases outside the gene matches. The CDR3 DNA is TGTGCCAGCAATTGGGACAGGGCTCTAGATACGCAGTATTTT. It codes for CASNWDRALDTQYF.

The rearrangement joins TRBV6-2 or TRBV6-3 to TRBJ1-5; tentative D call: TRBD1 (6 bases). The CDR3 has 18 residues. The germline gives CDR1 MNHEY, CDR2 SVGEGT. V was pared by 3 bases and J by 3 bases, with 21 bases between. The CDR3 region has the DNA TGTGCCAGCAGTTATCTCGCGGGGGCCACCCAGGTCAATCAGCCCCAGCATTTT. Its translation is CASSYLAGATQVNQPQHF.

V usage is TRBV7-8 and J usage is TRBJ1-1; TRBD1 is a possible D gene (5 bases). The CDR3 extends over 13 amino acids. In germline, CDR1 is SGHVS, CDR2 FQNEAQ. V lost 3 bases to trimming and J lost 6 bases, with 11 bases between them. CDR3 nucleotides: TGTGCCAGCAGCTTCGGGGGACGCGCTGAAGCTTTCTTT. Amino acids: CASSFGGRAEAFF.

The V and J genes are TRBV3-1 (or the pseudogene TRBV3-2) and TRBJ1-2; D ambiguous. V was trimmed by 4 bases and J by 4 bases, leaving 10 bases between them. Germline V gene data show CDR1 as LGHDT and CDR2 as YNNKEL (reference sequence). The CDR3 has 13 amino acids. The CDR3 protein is CASSPGVTYGYTF. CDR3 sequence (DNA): TGTGCCAGCAGCCCCGGGGTCACCTATGGCTACACCTTC.